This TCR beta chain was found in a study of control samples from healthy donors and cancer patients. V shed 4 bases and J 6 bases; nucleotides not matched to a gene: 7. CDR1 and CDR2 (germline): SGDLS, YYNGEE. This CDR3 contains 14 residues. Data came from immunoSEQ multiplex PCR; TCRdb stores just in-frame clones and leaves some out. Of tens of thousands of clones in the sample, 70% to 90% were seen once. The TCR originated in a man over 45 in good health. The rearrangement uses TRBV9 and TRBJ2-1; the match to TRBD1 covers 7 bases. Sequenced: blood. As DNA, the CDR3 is TGTGCCAGCAGCCCAGAGGGACAGATCAATGAGCAGTTCTTC. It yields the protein CASSPEGQINEQFF.